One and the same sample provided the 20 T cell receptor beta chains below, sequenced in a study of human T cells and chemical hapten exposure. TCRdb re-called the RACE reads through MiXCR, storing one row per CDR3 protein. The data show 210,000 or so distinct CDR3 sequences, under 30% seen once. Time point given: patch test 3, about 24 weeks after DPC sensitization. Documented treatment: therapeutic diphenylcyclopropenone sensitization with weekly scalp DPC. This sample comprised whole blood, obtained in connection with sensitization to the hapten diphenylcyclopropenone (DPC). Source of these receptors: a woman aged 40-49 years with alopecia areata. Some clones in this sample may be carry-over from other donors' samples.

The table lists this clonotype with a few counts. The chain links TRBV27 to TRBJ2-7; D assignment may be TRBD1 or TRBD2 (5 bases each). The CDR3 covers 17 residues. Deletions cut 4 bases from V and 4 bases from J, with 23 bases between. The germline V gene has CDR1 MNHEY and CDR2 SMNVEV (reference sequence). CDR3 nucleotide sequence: TGTGCCAGCAGTTACCGAGGGCACGGGACGGAAGATTACGAGCAGTACTTC. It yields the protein CASSYRGHGTEDYEQYF.

The CDR3 DNA is TGTGCCAGCAGCTCGACAGGGATGAACATTCAGTACTTC. Residues: CASSSTGMNIQYF. This rearrangement joins TRBV3-1 to TRBJ2-4; TRBD1 matches at 7 bases. This CDR3 has 13 amino acids. CDR1 LGHDT and CDR2 YNNKEL come from the germline V gene (reference sequence). With V trimmed by 5 bases and J by 7 bases, 5 bases remained unmatched.

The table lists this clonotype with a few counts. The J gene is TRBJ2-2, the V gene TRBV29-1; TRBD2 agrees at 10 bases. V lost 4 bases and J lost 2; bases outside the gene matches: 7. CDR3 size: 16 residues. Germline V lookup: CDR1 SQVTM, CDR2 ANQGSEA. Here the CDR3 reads CSVVLAGGPNTGELFF. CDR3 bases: TGCAGCGTTGTGTTAGCGGGAGGCCCCAACACCGGGGAGCTGTTTTTT.

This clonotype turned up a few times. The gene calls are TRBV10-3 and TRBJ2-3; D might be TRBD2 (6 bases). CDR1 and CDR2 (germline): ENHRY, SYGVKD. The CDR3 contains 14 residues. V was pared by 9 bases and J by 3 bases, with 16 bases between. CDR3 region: CAMHDGGETDTQYF. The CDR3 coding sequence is TGTGCCATGCACGACGGGGGAGAAACAGATACGCAGTATTTT.

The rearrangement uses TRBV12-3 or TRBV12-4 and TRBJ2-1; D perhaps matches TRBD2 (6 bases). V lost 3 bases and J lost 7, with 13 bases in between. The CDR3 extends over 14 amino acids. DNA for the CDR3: TGTGCCAGCAGTTTGGAGACTAGGAATAATGAGCAGTTCTTC. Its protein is CASSLETRNNEQFF.

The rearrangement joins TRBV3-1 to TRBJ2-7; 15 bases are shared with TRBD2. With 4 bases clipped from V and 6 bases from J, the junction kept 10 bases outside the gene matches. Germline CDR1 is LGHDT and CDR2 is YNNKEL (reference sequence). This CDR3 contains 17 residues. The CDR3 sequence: CASSPGLAGGRRIEQYF. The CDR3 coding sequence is TGTGCCAGCAGCCCCGGACTAGCGGGAGGGCGGCGGATCGAGCAGTACTTC.

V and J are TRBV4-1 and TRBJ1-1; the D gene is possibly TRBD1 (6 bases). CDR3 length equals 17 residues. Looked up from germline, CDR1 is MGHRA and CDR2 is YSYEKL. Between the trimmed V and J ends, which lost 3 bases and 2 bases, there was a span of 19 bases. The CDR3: CASSHPGATGGNTEAFF. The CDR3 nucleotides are TGCGCCAGCAGCCACCCAGGGGCTACTGGAGGAAACACTGAAGCTTTCTTT.

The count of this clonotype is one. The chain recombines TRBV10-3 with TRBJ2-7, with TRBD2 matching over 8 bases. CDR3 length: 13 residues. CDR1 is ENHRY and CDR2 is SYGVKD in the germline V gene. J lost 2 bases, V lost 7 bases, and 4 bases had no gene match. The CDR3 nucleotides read TGTGCCATCACGGGAGGGCCGCCCTACGAGCAGTACTTC. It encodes CAITGGPPYEQYF.

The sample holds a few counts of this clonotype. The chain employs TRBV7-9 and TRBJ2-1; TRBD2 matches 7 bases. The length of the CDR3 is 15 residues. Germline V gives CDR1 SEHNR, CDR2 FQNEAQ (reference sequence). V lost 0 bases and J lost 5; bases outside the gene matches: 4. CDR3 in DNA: TGTGCCAGCAGCTTAGCGGGAGGGCCGCACAATGAGCAGTTCTTC. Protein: CASSLAGGPHNEQFF.

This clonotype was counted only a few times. CDR3 in amino acids: CASRPEVTGNTIYF. The CDR3 bases are TGTGCCAGCAGGCCTGAGGTCACTGGAAACACCATATATTTT. The rearrangement links TRBV5-4 to TRBJ1-3, with D hard to call. The V end was cut by 5 bases, the J end by 2 bases, with 11 bases between. This CDR3 is built from 14 residues. Germline CDR1 SGHNT, CDR2 YYREEE (reference sequence). The entire variable domain, with the rest obtained from reference TRBV5-4 and TRBJ1-3, is as follows: ETGVTQSPTHLIKTRGQQVTLRCSSQSGHNTVSWYQQALGQGPQFIFQYYREEENGRGNFPPRFSGLQFPNYSSELNVNALELDDSALYLCASRPEVTGNTIYFGEGSWLTVV.

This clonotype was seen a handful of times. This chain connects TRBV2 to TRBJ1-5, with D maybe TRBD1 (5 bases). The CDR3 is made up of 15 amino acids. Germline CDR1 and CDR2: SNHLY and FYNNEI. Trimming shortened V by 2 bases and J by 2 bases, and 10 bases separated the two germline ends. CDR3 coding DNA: TGTGCCAGCAGTGAACGGGGCAGAGGCAATCAGCCCCAGCATTTT. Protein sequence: CASSERGRGNQPQHF.

The CDR3 DNA is TGTGCCAGCAGTTCCGCGGGAGCTGGGGCCAACGTCCTGACTTTC. The encoded protein is CASSSAGAGANVLTF. The chain has TRBV28 and TRBJ2-6; 7 positions agree with TRBD2. The CDR3 totals 15 residues. Germline V lookup: CDR1 MDHEN, CDR2 SYDVKM. V was clipped by 4 bases and J by 2 bases; unmatched bases: 2.

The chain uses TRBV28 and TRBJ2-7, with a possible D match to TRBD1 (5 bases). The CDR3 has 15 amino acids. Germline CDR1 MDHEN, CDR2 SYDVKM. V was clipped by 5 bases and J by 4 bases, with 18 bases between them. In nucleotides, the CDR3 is TGTGCCAGCAGTCCCCTTGGTGGCGGACAATACGAGCAGTACTTC. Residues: CASSPLGGGQYEQYF.

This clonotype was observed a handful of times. The CDR3 loop is CSVAVAQQETQYF. The CDR3 DNA sequence: TGCAGCGTGGCGGTGGCGCAACAAGAGACCCAGTACTTC. The chain carries TRBV29-1 and TRBJ2-5, with D hard to call. The germline CDR1 and CDR2 sequences are SQVTM and ANQGSEA. V was pared by 6 bases and J by 2 bases, with 13 bases between. The CDR3 is 13 amino acids.

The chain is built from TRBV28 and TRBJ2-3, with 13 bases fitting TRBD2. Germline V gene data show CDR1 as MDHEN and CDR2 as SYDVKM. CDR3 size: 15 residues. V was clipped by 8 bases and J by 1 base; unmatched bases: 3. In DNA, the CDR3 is TGTGCCAGCGGGACTAGCGGGACACGCACAGATACGCAGTATTTT. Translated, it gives CASGTSGTRTDTQYF.

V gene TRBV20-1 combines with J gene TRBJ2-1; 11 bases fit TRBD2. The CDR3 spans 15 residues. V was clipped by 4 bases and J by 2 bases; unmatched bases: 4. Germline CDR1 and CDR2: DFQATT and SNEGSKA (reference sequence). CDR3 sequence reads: CSAMLGLAAYNEQFF. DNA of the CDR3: TGCAGTGCTATGCTGGGACTAGCGGCCTACAATGAGCAGTTCTTC.

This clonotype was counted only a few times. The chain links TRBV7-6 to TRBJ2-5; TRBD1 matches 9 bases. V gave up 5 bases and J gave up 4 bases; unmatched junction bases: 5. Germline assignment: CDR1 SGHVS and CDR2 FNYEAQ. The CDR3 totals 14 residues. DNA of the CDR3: TGTGCCAGCAGCCCGGGGACAGGGCTAGAGACCCAGTACTTC. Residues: CASSPGTGLETQYF.

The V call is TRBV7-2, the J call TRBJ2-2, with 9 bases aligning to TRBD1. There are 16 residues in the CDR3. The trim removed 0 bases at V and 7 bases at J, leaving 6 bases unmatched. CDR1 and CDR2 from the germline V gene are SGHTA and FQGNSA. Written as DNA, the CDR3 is TGTGCCAGCAGCTTAGCTCGGACAGGGGCGGGCGGGGAGCTGTTTTTT. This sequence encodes CASSLARTGAGGELFF.

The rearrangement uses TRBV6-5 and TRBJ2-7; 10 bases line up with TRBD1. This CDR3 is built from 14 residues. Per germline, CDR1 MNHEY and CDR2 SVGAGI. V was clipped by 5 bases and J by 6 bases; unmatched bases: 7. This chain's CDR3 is CASSRTGGRIEQYF. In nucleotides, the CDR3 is TGTGCCAGCAGTCGGACAGGGGGAAGGATCGAGCAGTACTTC.

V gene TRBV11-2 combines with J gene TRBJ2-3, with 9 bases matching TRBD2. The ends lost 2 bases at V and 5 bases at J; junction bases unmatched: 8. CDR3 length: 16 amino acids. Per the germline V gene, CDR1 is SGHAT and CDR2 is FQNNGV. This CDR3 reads CASSLKVAGAEDTQYF. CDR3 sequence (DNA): TGTGCCAGCAGCTTAAAGGTAGCGGGAGCGGAAGATACGCAGTATTTT.